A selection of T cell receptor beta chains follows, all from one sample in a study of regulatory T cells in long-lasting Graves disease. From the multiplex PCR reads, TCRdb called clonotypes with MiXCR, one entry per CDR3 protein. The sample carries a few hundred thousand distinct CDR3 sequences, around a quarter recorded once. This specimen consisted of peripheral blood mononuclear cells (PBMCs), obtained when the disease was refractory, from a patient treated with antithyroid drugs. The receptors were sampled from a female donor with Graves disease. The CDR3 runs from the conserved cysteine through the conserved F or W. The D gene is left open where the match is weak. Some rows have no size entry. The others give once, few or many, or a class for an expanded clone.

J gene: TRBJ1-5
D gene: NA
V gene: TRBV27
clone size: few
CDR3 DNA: TGTGCCAGCACTCACGGGCAGAAATATAGCAATCAGCCCCAGCATTTT
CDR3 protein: CASTHGQKYSNQPQHF

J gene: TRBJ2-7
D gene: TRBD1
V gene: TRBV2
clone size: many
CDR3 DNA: TGTGCCAGCAGCGACAGGGAATGGGGTGAGCAGTACTTC
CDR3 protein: CASSDREWGEQYF

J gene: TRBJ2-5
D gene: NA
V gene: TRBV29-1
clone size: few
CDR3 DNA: TGCAGCGTTGATATTAGCGAAGAGACCCAGTACTTC
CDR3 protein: CSVDISEETQYF

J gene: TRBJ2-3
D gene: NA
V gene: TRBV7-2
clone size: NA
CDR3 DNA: TGTGCCAGCAGCTTAAAACAGAGCGATCGCACAGATACGCAGTATTTT
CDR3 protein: CASSLKQSDRTDTQYF

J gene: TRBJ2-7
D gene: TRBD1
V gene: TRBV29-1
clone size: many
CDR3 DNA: TGCAGCGTTAGGACAGGGCCCTACGAGCAGTACTTC
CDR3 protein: CSVRTGPYEQYF

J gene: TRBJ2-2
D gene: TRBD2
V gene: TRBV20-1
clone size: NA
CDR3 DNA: TGCAGTGCTAGAGGACTAGCGCCCGGGGAGCTGTTTTTT
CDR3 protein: CSARGLAPGELFF

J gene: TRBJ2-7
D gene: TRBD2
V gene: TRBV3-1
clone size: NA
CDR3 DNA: TGTGCCAGCAGCCAAGGAGGTGGGCTAGCGGGAGGTTCAATGGGCGAGCAGTACTTC
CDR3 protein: CASSQGGGLAGGSMGEQYF

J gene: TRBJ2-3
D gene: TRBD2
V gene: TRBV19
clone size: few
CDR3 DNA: TGTGCCAGTAGTATGGCTCTAGCGGGAGGCACGCAGTATTTT
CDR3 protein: CASSMALAGGTQYF

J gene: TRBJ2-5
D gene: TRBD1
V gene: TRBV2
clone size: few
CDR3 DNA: TGTGCCAGCAGTTCTGACAGGGATAAAGAGACCCAGTACTTC
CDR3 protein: CASSSDRDKETQYF

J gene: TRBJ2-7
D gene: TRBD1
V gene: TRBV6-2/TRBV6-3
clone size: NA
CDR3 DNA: TGTGCCAGCAGTCCATATACAGGGGGCTACGAGCAGTACTTC
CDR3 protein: CASSPYTGGYEQYF

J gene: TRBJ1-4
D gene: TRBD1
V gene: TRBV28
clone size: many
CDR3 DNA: TGTGCCACCCGGGGACAGCCTAATGAAAAACTGTTTTTT
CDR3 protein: CATRGQPNEKLFF

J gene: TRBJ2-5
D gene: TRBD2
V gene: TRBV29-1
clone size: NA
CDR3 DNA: TGCAGCGTTGCCGGGACTAGCGGGTCTCAAGAGACCCAGTACTTC
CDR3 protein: CSVAGTSGSQETQYF

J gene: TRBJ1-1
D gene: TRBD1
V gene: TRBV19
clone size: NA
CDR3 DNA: TGTGCCAGTAACCGGGACAGGGATCGCGCTGAAGCTTTCTTT
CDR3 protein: CASNRDRDRAEAFF

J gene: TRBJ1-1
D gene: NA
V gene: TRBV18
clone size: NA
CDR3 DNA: TGTGCCAGCTCACCACTTGACAGGCACACTGAAGCTTTCTTT
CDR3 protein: CASSPLDRHTEAFF

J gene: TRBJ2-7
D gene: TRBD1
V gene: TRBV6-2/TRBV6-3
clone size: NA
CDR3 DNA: TGTGCCAGCAGTTACTCCGGGACAGACAACCGCGAGCAGTACTTC
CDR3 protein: CASSYSGTDNREQYF

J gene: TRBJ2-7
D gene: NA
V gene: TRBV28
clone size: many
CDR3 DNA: TGTGCCAGCAGTTTATCATATTGGGACAGGGGAAGCGGGAGGGCCCGTCGGGAGCAGTACTTC
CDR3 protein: CASSLSYWDRGSGRARREQYF

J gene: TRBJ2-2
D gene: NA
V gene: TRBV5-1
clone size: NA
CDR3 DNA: TGCGCCAGCAGCTTGGTGTCCGGCCGAGGGACCGGGGAGCTGTTTTTT
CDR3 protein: CASSLVSGRGTGELFF

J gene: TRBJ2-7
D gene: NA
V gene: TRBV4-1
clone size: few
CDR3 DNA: TGCGCCAGCAGCCAAGAGGGGCGGGATGCCTACGAGCAGTACTTC
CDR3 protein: CASSQEGRDAYEQYF

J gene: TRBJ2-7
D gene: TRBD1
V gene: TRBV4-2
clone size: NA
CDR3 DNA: TGTGCCAGCAGCCAAGATTCGGACAGGGACTACGAGCAGTACTTC
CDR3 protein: CASSQDSDRDYEQYF

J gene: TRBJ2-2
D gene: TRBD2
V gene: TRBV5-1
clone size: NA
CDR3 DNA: TGCGCCAGCAGCTTGGTTCTAGCGGGGGGCGCCGGGGAGCTGTTTTTT
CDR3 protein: CASSLVLAGGAGELFF

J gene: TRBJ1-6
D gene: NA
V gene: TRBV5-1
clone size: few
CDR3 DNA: TGCGCCAGCAGCTTGTCCACCGGGACCCGATCCAATTCACCCCTCCACTTT
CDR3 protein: CASSLSTGTRSNSPLHF

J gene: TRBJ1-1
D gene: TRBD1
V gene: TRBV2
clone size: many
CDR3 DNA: TGTGCCAGCAGTCCCATCTTACAGGGGGCCACTGAAGCTTTCTTT
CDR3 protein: CASSPILQGATEAFF

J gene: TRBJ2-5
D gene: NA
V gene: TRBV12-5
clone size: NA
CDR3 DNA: TGTGCTAGTGGTCTACCGGACGGGATCCAGAAAGAAGAGACCCAGTACTTC
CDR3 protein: CASGLPDGIQKEETQYF

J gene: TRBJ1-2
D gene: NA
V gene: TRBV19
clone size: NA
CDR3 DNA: TGTGCCAGTAGTATAGAGGGCTCGGGTAACTATGGCTACACCTTC
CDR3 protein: CASSIEGSGNYGYTF

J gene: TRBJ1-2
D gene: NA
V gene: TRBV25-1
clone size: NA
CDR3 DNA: TGTGCCAGCAGTGAATCTGGCTCCGGGAGGTATGGCTACACCTTC
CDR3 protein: CASSESGSGRYGYTF

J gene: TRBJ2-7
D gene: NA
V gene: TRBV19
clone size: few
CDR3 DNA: TGTGCCAGTAGTCCCTTCGATGGGTCTGTATACGAGCAGTACTTC
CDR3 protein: CASSPFDGSVYEQYF

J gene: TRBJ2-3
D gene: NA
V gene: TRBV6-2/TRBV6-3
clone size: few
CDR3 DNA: TGTGCCAGCAGTTACCAGTCGGTCCCAGATACGCAGTATTTT
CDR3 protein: CASSYQSVPDTQYF

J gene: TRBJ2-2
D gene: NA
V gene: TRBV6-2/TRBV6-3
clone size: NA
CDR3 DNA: TGTGCCAGCCAGCCCGGTCCCGTTTGGCGGCCCCTGAACACCGGGGAGCTGTTTTTT
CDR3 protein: CASQPGPVWRPLNTGELFF

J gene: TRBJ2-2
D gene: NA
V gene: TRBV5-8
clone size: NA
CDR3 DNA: TGTGCCAGCAGCTGGACTCTGAGGAGCTCGAACACCGGGGAGCTGTTTTTT
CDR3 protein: CASSWTLRSSNTGELFF

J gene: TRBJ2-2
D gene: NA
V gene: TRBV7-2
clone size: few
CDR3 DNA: TGTGCCAGCAGCTTAGTCGCAGGTTACACCGGGGAGCTGTTTTTT
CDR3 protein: CASSLVAGYTGELFF

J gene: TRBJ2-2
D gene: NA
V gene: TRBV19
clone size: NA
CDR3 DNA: TGTGCCAGTAGTCTTTCCCACTTTCGACAGGAGAACACCGGGGAGCTGTTTTTT
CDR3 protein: CASSLSHFRQENTGELFF

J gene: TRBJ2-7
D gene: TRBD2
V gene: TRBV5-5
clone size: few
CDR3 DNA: TGTGCCAGCAGCGGGGGGGAAAGGGCGTGGACTAGCGTGTTCTACGAGCAGTACTTC
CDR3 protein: CASSGGERAWTSVFYEQYF

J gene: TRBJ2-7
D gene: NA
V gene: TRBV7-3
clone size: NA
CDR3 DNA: TGTGCCAGCAGCTTGTTACCGCCGGGCCAGGGCTCCTACGAGCAGTACTTC
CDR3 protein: CASSLLPPGQGSYEQYF

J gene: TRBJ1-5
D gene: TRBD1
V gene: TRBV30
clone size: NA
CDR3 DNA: TGTGCCTGGAGTGGGGGGACAGGCTACAATCAGCCCCAGCATTTT
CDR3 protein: CAWSGGTGYNQPQHF

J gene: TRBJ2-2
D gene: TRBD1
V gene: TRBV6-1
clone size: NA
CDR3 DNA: TGTGCCAGCAGTCCCGCCGGTGACAGGGGCTCCGGGGAGCTGTTTTTT
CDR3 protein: CASSPAGDRGSGELFF